The 6 T cell receptor beta chains below come from one sample, sequenced in a study of cytomegalovirus exposure and HLA in healthy donors. Using immunoSEQ multiplex PCR, the repertoire was profiled, and TCRdb retains in-frame clones only, with some absent. The table records 120,000 or so clones, 80% to 90% of them present only once. Sequencing was carried out using PBMCs. The receptors were gathered from a man in his late teens or twenties in good health and CMV-seropositive.

The chain joins TRBV18 to TRBJ2-5, with a weak D call TRBD1 (5 bases). Germline CDR1 and CDR2: KGHSH and LQKENI. This CDR3 has 15 amino acids. V lost 4 bases and J lost 2, with 14 bases in between. CDR3 bases: TGTGCCAGCTCACTCTCGACAGCCACTCAAGAGACCCAGTACTTC. It yields the protein CASSLSTATQETQYF. The entire variable domain, with the rest obtained from reference TRBV18 and TRBJ2-5, is as follows: NAGVMQNPRHLVRRRGQEARLRCSPMKGHSHVYWYRQLPEEGLKFMVYLQKENIIDESGMPKERFSAEFPKEGPSILRIQQVVRGDSAAYFCASSLSTATQETQYFGPGTRLLVL.

The chain uses TRBV6-1 and TRBJ1-2, with TRBD1 as a possible D gene (5 bases). V gave up 6 bases and J gave up 5 bases, with 10 bases separating them. CDR1 is MNHNS and CDR2 is SASEGT in the germline V gene. This CDR3 contains 12 residues. CDR3 sequence reads: CASSRDSYGYTF. The CDR3 DNA reads as TGTGCCAGCAGCCGCGACAGTTATGGCTACACCTTC.

The J gene is TRBJ2-7, the V gene TRBV7-9, with unresolved D. The germline V gene encodes CDR1 SEHNR and CDR2 FQNEAQ (reference sequence). V gave up 6 bases and J gave up 3 bases, with 15 bases separating them. CDR3 size: 14 residues. CDR3 amino acids: CASSASMGNYEQYF. CDR3 nucleotide sequence: TGTGCCAGCAGTGCCTCCATGGGCAACTACGAGCAGTACTTC.

The rearrangement uses TRBV7-6 and TRBJ2-1; 9 bases align to TRBD1. The CDR3 runs 14 residues. V dropped 1 base and J dropped 7; count of bases not matched to a gene: 2. Germline loops: CDR1 SGHVS, CDR2 FNYEAQ. The CDR3 coding sequence is TGTGCCAGCAGCTTAGGACAGGGGGTTAATGAGCAGTTCTTC. Its translation is CASSLGQGVNEQFF.

J is TRBJ2-2 and V is TRBV7-9; maybe TRBD1 (5 bases). The CDR3 extends over 15 amino acids. The V gene lost 2 bases and the J gene lost 6 bases, with 13 bases spanning the gap. From germline, CDR1 is SEHNR and CDR2 FQNEAQ (reference sequence). The CDR3 protein is CASSLSLQGSGELFF. The CDR3 DNA reads as TGTGCCAGCAGCTTATCCCTCCAGGGTTCCGGGGAGCTGTTTTTT.

The chain is built from TRBV5-1 and TRBJ1-4, with D maybe TRBD1 (6 bases). The V gene's germline CDR1 is SGHRS and CDR2 YFSETQ. V lost 4 bases, J lost 0 bases, and 13 bases lay in between. The CDR3 extends over 16 amino acids. The CDR3 DNA sequence: TGCGCCAGCAGCCAGGACAGAGCCGCAACTAATGAAAAACTGTTTTTT. Protein sequence: CASSQDRAATNEKLFF.